This TCR beta chain was profiled in a study of identical twins. Findings of the study overall: Recombination models fit unrelated individuals' TCR alpha sharing but underestimated twins'. Cord blood beta clonotypes present at high abundance carried fewer insertions; no such pattern appeared in memory repertoires.

Each CDR3 protein is one row after TCRdb ran MiXCR on the 5' RACE reads. The sample holds roughly 1,500,000 distinct CDR3 sequences; around 33% are singletons and the top ten take 0.25% to 0.3%. The V gene's germline CDR1 is DFQATT and CDR2 SNEGSKA (reference sequence). This CDR3 is built from 13 residues. Trimming cost V 6 bases and J 2 bases, with 14 bases left between them. The donors were all healthy and Caucasian. As regards this clonotype: Antigen: not known.

The sequence was collected from a newborn girl in good health. Sequencing was done on a sample of cord blood. The chain couples TRBV20-1 to TRBJ2-7; D not resolved. DNA of the CDR3: TGCAGTGCCAATCTACAATCCCCCTACGAGCAGTACTTC. It yields the protein CSANLQSPYEQYF.